One and the same sample provided the 17 T cell receptor beta chains below, sequenced in a study of shared clonotypes between healthy human individuals. Profiling relied on immunoSEQ multiplex PCR, and the TCRdb table lists in-frame clones only, not all of them. Counted here are approximately 330,000 clones, over 70% occurring once; the ten biggest clones make up about 9.4%. The sequenced sample consisted of memory CD4+ T cells sorted from blood. Subset given: CD45RA-negative fraction. Receptor source: a man younger than 45 in good health.

CDR3 sequence: CASSERGGYEQYF. In DNA, the CDR3 is TGTGCCAGCAGTGAACGGGGGGGCTACGAGCAGTACTTC. The chain recombines TRBV6-1 with TRBJ2-7, with 8 nucleotides matching TRBD2. The CDR3 is made up of 13 amino acids. Germline CDR1 and CDR2: MNHNS and SASEGT. J lost 3 bases, V lost 2 bases, and 0 bases had no gene match.

The chain is built from TRBV5-1 and TRBJ2-1, with D uncertain. This CDR3 region has 14 residues. The germline V and J ends were trimmed by 0 bases and 6 bases, with 10 bases remaining between them. Germline V gene sequence: CDR1 SGHRS, CDR2 YFSETQ. The CDR3: CASSLVRDPNEQFF. The CDR3 coding sequence is TGCGCCAGCAGCTTGGTCCGCGACCCCAATGAGCAGTTCTTC.

The rearrangement links TRBV6-1 to TRBJ2-1, with TRBD2 matching over 14 bases. Germline CDR1 and CDR2: MNHNS and SASEGT. The CDR3 runs to 16 residues. V lost 6 bases and J lost 8; bases outside the gene matches: 9. The CDR3 loop reads CASRELGLAGAHEQFF. The CDR3 coding sequence is TGTGCCAGCAGAGAACTGGGACTAGCGGGAGCTCATGAGCAGTTCTTC.

The V and J genes are TRBV29-1 and TRBJ2-5, with D possibly being TRBD1 or TRBD2 (5 bases each). V was clipped by 3 bases and J by 1 base, with 6 bases between them. The CDR3 is 12 amino acids. The V gene's germline CDR1 is SQVTM and CDR2 ANQGSEA. The CDR3 DNA is TGCAGCGTTGATGGGGGCCAAGAGACCCAGTACTTC. Amino acid sequence: CSVDGGQETQYF. The variable domain in full, with the rest retrieved from reference TRBV29-1 and TRBJ2-5, is SAVISQKPSRDICQRGTSLTIQCQVDSQVTMMFWYRQQPGQSLTLIATANQGSEATYESGFVIDKFPISRPNLTFSTLTVSNMSPEDSSIYLCSVDGGQETQYFGPGTRLLVL.

V is TRBV30 and J is TRBJ2-3; 9 bases agree with TRBD2. CDR1 is GTSNPN, CDR2 SVGIG, per germline (reference sequence). The CDR3 is 16 residues long. V lost 3 bases and J lost 6; bases outside the gene matches: 13. The DNA of the CDR3 is TGTGCCTGGAGCGAACTTGAGCGGGAGGAAGGCGATACGCAGTATTTT. Amino acid sequence: CAWSELEREEGDTQYF.

V and J are TRBV6-4 and TRBJ1-5; D perhaps matches TRBD1 (6 bases). The V end was cut by 5 bases, the J end by 2 bases, with 16 bases between. Germline lookup yields CDR1 MRHNA and CDR2 SNTAGT. The CDR3 has 16 amino acids. CDR3 region: CASSFGQRTRNQPQHF. The CDR3 bases are TGTGCCAGCAGTTTCGGACAGCGAACGCGCAATCAGCCCCAGCATTTT.

The rearrangement joins TRBV7-2 to TRBJ2-7; D ambiguous. This CDR3 comprises 15 residues. Trimming pared 0 bases from V and 0 bases from J, leaving 9 bases between. Looked up from germline, CDR1 is SGHTA and CDR2 is FQGNSA. CDR3 in amino acids: CASSLALGHSYEQYF. The CDR3 DNA follows: TGTGCCAGCAGCTTAGCGTTAGGCCACTCCTACGAGCAGTACTTC. Complete variable domain (other parts from reference TRBV7-2 and TRBJ2-7): GAGVSQSPSNKVTEKGKDVELRCDPISGHTALYWYRQSLGQGLEFLIYFQGNSAPDKSGLPSDRFSAERTGGSVSTLTIQRTQQEDSAVYLCASSLALGHSYEQYFGPGTRLTVT.

With respect to this clone: This sample also contains other DNA sequences that code for the same CDR3. V usage is TRBV5-1 and J usage is TRBJ1-3; 7 positions match TRBD1. V shed 6 bases and J 0 bases; nucleotides not matched to a gene: 3. Germline assignment: CDR1 SGHRS and CDR2 YFSETQ. The CDR3 totals 14 residues. CDR3 bases: TGCGCCAGCACCCCAGGGGGCTCTGGAAACACCATATATTTT. Its protein product is CASTPGGSGNTIYF. Drawing the rest from reference TRBV5-1 and TRBJ1-3, the complete variable domain is KAGVTQTPRYLIKTRGQQVTLSCSPISGHRSVSWYQQTPGQGLQFLFEYFSETQRNKGNFPGRFSGRQFSNSRSEMNVSTLELGDSALYLCASTPGGSGNTIYFGEGSWLTVV.

The rearrangement links TRBV30 to TRBJ2-7, with D perhaps matching TRBD1 or TRBD2 (5 bases each). The V gene lost 0 bases and the J gene lost 1 base, with 13 bases spanning the gap. Germline loops: CDR1 GTSNPN, CDR2 SVGIG (reference sequence). CDR3 size: 15 residues. The CDR3: CAWSVQRDLSYEQYF. Here the CDR3 DNA reads TGTGCCTGGAGTGTACAAAGGGACCTATCCTACGAGCAGTACTTC.

The V gene is TRBV29-1, the J gene TRBJ2-3, with D perhaps assigned TRBD1 or TRBD2 (5 bases each). Trimming took off 3 bases at V and 6 bases at J, with 10 bases between the two ends. Germline CDR1 is SQVTM and CDR2 is ANQGSEA. This CDR3 is 12 amino acids long. CDR3 nucleotide sequence: TGCAGCGTTGATGGGACCTCTGATACGCAGTATTTT. It is translated as CSVDGTSDTQYF.

The chain is built from TRBV7-6 and TRBJ2-5; TRBD1 matches 7 bases. V lost 3 bases to trimming and J lost 2 bases; unmatched junction nucleotides: 6. Germline CDR1 and CDR2: SGHVS and FNYEAQ. CDR3 length equals 15 residues. CDR3 nucleotides: TGTGCCAGCAGCTTTTTCGGGACAGAACAAGAGACCCAGTACTTC. Protein sequence: CASSFFGTEQETQYF.

The genes are TRBV30 and TRBJ1-1; the D is unclear. In germline, CDR1 is GTSNPN, CDR2 SVGIG (reference sequence). CDR3 size: 14 residues. The germline V and J ends were trimmed by 6 bases and 2 bases, with 16 bases remaining between them. The CDR3, as DNA: TGTGCCTGCGTTATAGGGCCCCCAAACACTGAAGCTTTCTTT. Its translation is CACVIGPPNTEAFF.

This clone has a handful of counts. The same CDR3 can be traced to other DNA sequences in this sample. CDR3 bases: TGTGCCAGCAGCTTAGCTGTAAGAGAGACCCAGTACTTC. This encodes CASSLAVRETQYF. The chain is built from TRBV7-2 and TRBJ2-5; D is ambiguous. Looked up from germline, CDR1 is SGHTA and CDR2 is FQGNSA. This CDR3 is 13 amino acids long. Between the trimmed V and J ends, which lost 0 bases and 4 bases, there was a span of 6 bases.

This chain links TRBV2 with TRBJ1-3; D is unresolved. Germline lookup yields CDR1 SNHLY and CDR2 FYNNEI. The CDR3 has 16 amino acids. V was trimmed by 4 bases and J by 0 bases, leaving 13 bases between them. CDR3 sequence: CASSGGARSSGNTIYF. As DNA, the CDR3 is TGTGCCAGCAGTGGTGGCGCCAGAAGCTCTGGAAACACCATATATTTT.

In this sample, this clone turned up once. This chain links TRBV18 with TRBJ2-7, with 7 bases that match TRBD1. V shed 0 bases and J 0 bases; nucleotides not matched to a gene: 5. The germline V gene encodes CDR1 KGHSH and CDR2 LQKENI. The CDR3 is made up of 16 amino acids. CDR3 amino acids: CASSPPRQGISYEQYF. The CDR3 DNA is TGTGCCAGCTCACCACCGAGACAGGGAATCTCCTACGAGCAGTACTTC.

Notes on this clone: One end of the junction does not line up with germline, which may come from a read error. The gene calls are TRBV18 and TRBJ2-3; 7 bases map to TRBD2. Germline values: CDR1 KGHSH, CDR2 LQKENI. The CDR3 has 14 amino acids. CDR3 sequence (DNA): TGTGCCAGCTCACCCGAGGGAGGGCGAGATGCGCAGTATTTT. Translated: CASSPEGGRDAQYF.

This clone appeared a single time. The gene calls are TRBV29-1 and TRBJ2-1, with D perhaps TRBD1 or TRBD2 (7 bases each). CDR1 SQVTM and CDR2 ANQGSEA come from the germline V gene. Trimming cost V 7 bases and J 10 bases, with 17 bases left between them. The CDR3 is 12 amino acids. CDR3 loop: CSARQGGREQFF. CDR3 bases: TGCAGCGCGCGACAGGGAGGGAGGGAGCAGTTCTTC.